Ten or more counts support the clone carrying this T cell receptor beta chain. Antigen unknown. Using its own MiXCR run on the 5' RACE reads, TCRdb lists one record per CDR3 protein. The sample holds about 720,000 distinct CDR3 sequences, approximately 18% seen once. This sample was included in a study of identical twins. General observations from the study: Fewer insertions characterized abundant cord blood beta clonotypes, whereas memory repertoires showed none.

Looked up from germline, CDR1 is SQVTM and CDR2 is ANQGSEA. Trimming at V came to 4 bases and at J to 2 bases, leaving 9 bases not matched to a gene. The CDR3 loop spans 15 amino acids. These same data were also listed under a study on T cells expressing NK-cell markers.

The sequence derives from a woman aged 18-35 years in good health. The sequenced material came from PBMCs. The genes are TRBV29-1 and TRBJ1-1; the match to TRBD1 covers 8 bases. CDR3 in amino acids: CSVVASDRVNTEAFF. The CDR3 DNA reads as TGCAGCGTTGTGGCATCGGACAGGGTTAACACTGAAGCTTTCTTT.